This TCR beta chain was identified in a study of T cell responses to AZD1222 COVID-19 vaccine. Study-wide results and limits: All repertoire sampling was performed exclusively after the peak T cell response. Only a handful of AZD1222 recipients, more than 5 in all, had baseline seropositivity.

Produced via immunoSEQ multiplex PCR; TCRdb's table is partial and in-frame only. The sample includes about 150,000 clones, 75% to 90% of them seen just once. A note on this clone: Its antigen is not known.

The source of this sequence is an adult in good health. Specimen: peripheral blood, collected on day 0 of AZD1222 vaccination.

CDR3 region: CASSQVDRGEADTGELFF. The CDR3 region has the DNA TGTGCCAGCAGCCAAGTGGACAGGGGAGAGGCGGACACCGGGGAGCTGTTTTTT. The J gene is TRBJ2-2, the V gene TRBV3-1 (or the pseudogene TRBV3-2); the match to TRBD1 covers 9 bases. This CDR3 region has 18 residues. CDR1 is LGHDT, CDR2 YNNKEL, per germline (reference sequence). Germline trimming cut 1 base from V and 3 bases from J; bases unmatched to any gene: 9.